The TCR beta chain under discussion was sequenced for a study of CD8+ T cells in alopecia areata. Specified treatment: oral pan-JAK inhibitor, 5-10 mg twice daily. Samples from alopecia areata patients were lesional scalp punch biopsies and peripheral blood. The study, taken as a whole, reports: Normal skin's resident alphabeta T cells are sequenced alongside lesional scalp T cells. TCR sharing was clearer in mice than between patients, perhaps partly owing to patient HLA diversity.

Note on this clone: Its antigen is undetermined.

RNA extraction was followed by reverse transcription into cDNA, which acted as the sequencing template. Profiling relied on immunoSEQ multiplex PCR, and the TCRdb table lists in-frame clones only, not all of them. In the table there are 4,000 to 4,500 clones, about three fifths of which are singletons. The receptor comes from a human donor with alopecia areata. Specimen: skin, collected at week 4, from a patient treated with tofacitinib.

The CDR3 is CASSIGTGGTGELFF. The CDR3 DNA reads TGTGCCAGCAGCATAGGGACAGGAGGGACCGGGGAGCTGTTTTTT. V and J are TRBV7-3 and TRBJ2-2, with 8 positions matching TRBD1. V was pared by 5 bases and J by 5 bases, with 7 bases of the junction left unmatched. Germline V gives CDR1 SGHTA, CDR2 FQGTGA. This CDR3 is built from 15 residues. The whole variable domain, filled in from reference TRBV7-3 and TRBJ2-2, reads GAGVSQTPSNKVTEKGKYVELRCDPISGHTALYWYRQSLGQGPEFLIYFQGTGAADDSGLPNDRFFAVRPEGSVSTLKIQRTERGDSAVYLCASSIGTGGTGELFFGEGSRLTVL.